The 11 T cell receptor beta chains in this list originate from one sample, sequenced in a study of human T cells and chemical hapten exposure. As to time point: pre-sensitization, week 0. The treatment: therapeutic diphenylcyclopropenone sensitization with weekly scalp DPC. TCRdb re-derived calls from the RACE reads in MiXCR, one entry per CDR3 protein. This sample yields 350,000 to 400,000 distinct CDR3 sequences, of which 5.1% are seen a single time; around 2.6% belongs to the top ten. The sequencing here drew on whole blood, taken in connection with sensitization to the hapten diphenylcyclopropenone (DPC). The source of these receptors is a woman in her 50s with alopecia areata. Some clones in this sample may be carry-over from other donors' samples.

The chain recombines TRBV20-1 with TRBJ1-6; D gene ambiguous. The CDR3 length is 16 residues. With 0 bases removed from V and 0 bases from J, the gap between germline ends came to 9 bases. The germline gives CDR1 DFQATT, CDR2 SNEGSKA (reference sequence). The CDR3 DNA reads TGCAGTGCTAGAGAAGGCGGACTCTCCTATAATTCACCCCTCCACTTT. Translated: CSAREGGLSYNSPLHF.

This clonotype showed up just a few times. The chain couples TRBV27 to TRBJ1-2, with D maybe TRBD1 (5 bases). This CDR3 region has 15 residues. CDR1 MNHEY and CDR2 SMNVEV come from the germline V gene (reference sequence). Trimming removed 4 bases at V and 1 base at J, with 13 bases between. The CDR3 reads CASSWDGFFNYGYTF. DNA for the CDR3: TGTGCCAGCAGTTGGGACGGATTTTTTAACTATGGCTACACCTTC.

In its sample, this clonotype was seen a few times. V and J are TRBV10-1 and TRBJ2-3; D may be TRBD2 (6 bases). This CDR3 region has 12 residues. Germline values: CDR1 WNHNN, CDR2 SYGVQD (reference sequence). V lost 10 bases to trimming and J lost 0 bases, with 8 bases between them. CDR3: CATSGSTDTQYF. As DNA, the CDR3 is TGCGCCACCAGCGGGAGCACAGATACGCAGTATTTT.

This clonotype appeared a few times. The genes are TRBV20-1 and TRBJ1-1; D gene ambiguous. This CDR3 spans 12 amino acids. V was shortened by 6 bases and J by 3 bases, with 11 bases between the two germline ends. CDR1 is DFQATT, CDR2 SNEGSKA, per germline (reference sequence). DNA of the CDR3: TGCAGTGCACTCCAGGTAGACACTGAAGCTTTCTTT. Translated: CSALQVDTEAFF.

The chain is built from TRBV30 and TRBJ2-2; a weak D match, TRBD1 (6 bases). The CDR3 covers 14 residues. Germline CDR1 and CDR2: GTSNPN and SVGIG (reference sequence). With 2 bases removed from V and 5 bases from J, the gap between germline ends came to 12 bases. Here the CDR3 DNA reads TGTGCCTGGAGTTACTACAGGGTAACCGGGGAGCTGTTTTTT. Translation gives CAWSYYRVTGELFF.

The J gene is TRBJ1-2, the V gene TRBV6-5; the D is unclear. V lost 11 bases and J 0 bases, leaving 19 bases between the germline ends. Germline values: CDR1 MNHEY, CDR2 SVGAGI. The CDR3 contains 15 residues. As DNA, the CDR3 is TGTGCCGCTTCTTTGGGCGGATCCACTAACTATGGCTACACCTTC. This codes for CAASLGGSTNYGYTF.

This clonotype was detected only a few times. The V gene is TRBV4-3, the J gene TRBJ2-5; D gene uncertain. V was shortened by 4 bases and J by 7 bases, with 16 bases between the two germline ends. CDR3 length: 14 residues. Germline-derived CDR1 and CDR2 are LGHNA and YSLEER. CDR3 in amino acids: CASSRSLEAGTQYF. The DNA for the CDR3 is TGCGCCAGCAGCCGGTCCTTGGAAGCCGGGACCCAGTACTTC.

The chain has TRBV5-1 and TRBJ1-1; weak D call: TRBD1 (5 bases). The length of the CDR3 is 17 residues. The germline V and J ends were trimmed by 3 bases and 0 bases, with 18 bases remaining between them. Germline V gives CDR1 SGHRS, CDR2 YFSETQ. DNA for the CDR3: TGCGCCAGCAGCTCCATCGGCGGGGGTATTATGAACACTGAAGCTTTCTTT. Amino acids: CASSSIGGGIMNTEAFF. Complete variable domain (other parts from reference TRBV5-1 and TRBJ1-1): KAGVTQTPRYLIKTRGQQVTLSCSPISGHRSVSWYQQTPGQGLQFLFEYFSETQRNKGNFPGRFSGRQFSNSRSEMNVSTLELGDSALYLCASSSIGGGIMNTEAFFGQGTRLTVV.

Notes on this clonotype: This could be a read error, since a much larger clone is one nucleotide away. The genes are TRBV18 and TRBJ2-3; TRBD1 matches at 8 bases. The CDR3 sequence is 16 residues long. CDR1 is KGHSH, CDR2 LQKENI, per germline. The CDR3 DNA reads TGTGCCAGCTCACCCCGTAGACAGGGGAGCACAGATAAGCAGTATTTT. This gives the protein CASSPRRQGSTDKQYF.

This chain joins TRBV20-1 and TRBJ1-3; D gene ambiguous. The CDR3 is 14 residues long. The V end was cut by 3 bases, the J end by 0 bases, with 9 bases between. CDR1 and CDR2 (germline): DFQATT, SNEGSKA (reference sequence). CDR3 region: CSARLGRSGNTIYF. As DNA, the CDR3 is TGCAGTGCTAGGCTAGGCCGCTCTGGAAACACCATATATTTT.

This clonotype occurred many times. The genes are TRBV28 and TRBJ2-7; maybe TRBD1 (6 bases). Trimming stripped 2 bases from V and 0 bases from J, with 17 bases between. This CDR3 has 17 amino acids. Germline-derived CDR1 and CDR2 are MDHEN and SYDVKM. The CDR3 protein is CASSLQTGSALSYEQYF. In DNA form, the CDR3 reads TGTGCCAGCAGTTTACAAACAGGGTCGGCCCTCTCCTACGAGCAGTACTTC.